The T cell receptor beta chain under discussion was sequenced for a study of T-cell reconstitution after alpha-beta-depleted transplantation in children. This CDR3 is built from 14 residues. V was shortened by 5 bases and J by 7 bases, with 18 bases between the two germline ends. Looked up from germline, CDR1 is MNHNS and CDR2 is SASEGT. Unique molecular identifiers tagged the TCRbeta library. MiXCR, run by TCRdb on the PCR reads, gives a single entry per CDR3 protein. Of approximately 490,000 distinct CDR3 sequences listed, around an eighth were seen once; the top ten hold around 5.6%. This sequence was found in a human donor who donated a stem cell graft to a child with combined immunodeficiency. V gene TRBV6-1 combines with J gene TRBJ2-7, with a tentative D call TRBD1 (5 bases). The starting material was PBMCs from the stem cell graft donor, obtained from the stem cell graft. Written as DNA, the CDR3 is TGTGCCAGCAGTCCACTAACAGGTCCGGGTGAGCAGTACTTC. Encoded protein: CASSPLTGPGEQYF.